This TCR beta chain was identified during a study of human T cells and chemical hapten exposure. CDR1 is MNHEY, CDR2 SVGEGT, per germline. The CDR3 consists of 13 residues. V lost 6 bases and J lost 8, with 16 bases in between. As regards this clonotype: What it binds is unknown.

The library put unique molecular identifiers onto individual cDNA molecules. TCRdb reanalysed the RACE reads using MiXCR and keeps one entry per CDR3 protein. The repertoire has some 300,000 distinct CDR3 sequences, around 5.5% of them found once; the top ten carry around 8%. Time point noted: pre-sensitization, week 0. This sample's treatment: therapeutic diphenylcyclopropenone sensitization with weekly scalp DPC. From whole blood left unfractionated, total RNA was extracted. Regarding the study as a whole: No alteration of TCRs above 1 in 1000 frequency was seen with DPC sensitization.

The chain couples TRBV6-2 or TRBV6-3 to TRBJ1-2; the D gene is possibly TRBD1 (5 bases). The clonotype originates from a woman in her late teens or twenties with alopecia areata. Some clones in this sample may be carry-over from other donors' samples. The sample consisted of whole blood, taken in connection with sensitization to the hapten diphenylcyclopropenone (DPC). CDR3 bases: TGTGCCAGCAGACAGGATTTCTCCCTAGGCTACACCTTC. Translating it yields CASRQDFSLGYTF.